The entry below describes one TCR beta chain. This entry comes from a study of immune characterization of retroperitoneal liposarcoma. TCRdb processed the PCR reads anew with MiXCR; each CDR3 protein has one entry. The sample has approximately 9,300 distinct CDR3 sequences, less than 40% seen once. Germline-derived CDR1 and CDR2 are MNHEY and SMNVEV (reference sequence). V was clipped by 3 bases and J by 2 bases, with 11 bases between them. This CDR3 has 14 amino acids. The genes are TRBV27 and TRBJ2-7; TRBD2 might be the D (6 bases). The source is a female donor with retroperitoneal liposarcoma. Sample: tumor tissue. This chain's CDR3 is CASSLERAPYEQYF. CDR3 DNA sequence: TGTGCCAGCAGTTTGGAGCGGGCGCCCTACGAGCAGTACTTC.